This TCR beta chain was sequenced during a study of OX40 agonist ivuxolimab in advanced cancers. Germline loops: CDR1 SEHNR, CDR2 FQNEAQ (reference sequence). The CDR3 is made up of 14 amino acids. The ends lost 5 bases at V and 8 bases at J; junction bases unmatched: 6. Comments on this clone: Its antigen remains unidentified.

Study results and limitations: The mean number of expanded clones was higher in CD8+ T cells than in CD4+.

The table came from immunoSEQ multiplex PCR; TCRdb's copy has only in-frame clones and leaves some out. The sample has approximately 14,000 clones; approximately 75% are singletons. This chain uses TRBV7-9 with TRBJ2-1; TRBD2 matches 10 bases. The sample in question was CD4+ or CD8+ T cells sorted from blood, obtained in a trial of the OX40 agonist ivuxolimab. The sequence was collected from an adult with an advanced solid tumor such as melanoma, head and neck, liver or kidney cancer. This chain's CDR3 is CASSPPGTSDEQFF. The CDR3 nucleotides are TGTGCCAGCAGCCCCCCCGGGACTAGCGATGAGCAGTTCTTC.